These 12 T cell receptor beta chains came from one sample sequenced in a study of cytomegalovirus exposure and HLA in healthy donors. The PCR ran on 60 Vbeta and 13 Jbeta primers. Sequenced by immunoSEQ multiplex PCR; TCRdb stores in-frame clones only, minus some. Seen here are more than 95,000 clones, approximately 9.4% observed once, and the top ten hold 2.5% to 3.5%. Sequencing was carried out using PBMCs. The receptors originated from a man aged 25-45 years in good health and CMV-seronegative.

The chain employs TRBV11-3 and TRBJ2-1; 7 bases align to TRBD2. From germline, CDR1 is SGHNT and CDR2 YENEEA. Trimming removed 4 bases from V and 0 bases from J; junction bases left unmatched: 6. The CDR3 runs to 16 residues. CDR3 in amino acids: CASSSARTSSYNEQFF. CDR3 nucleotide sequence: TGTGCCAGCAGCTCCGCTCGGACTAGCTCCTACAATGAGCAGTTCTTC.

This clone was counted a few times. This sequence joins TRBV9 and TRBJ2-3; 14 bases match TRBD2. Per the germline V gene, CDR1 is SGDLS and CDR2 is YYNGEE. The V segment lost 5 bases and the J segment 0 bases; nucleotides outside the gene matches: 8. The CDR3 has 18 amino acids. The CDR3 is CASSQRRTSGGSTDTQYF. CDR3 DNA: TGTGCCAGCAGTCAAAGGAGGACTAGCGGGGGGAGCACAGATACGCAGTATTTT.

With regard to this clone: The junction differs from germline at one of its ends, possibly a read error. This chain uses TRBV4-3 with TRBJ1-2; D remains unclear. The CDR3 spans 16 residues. CDR1 is LGHNA, CDR2 YSLEER, per germline. This chain's CDR3 is CASSQVLGPKNSGYTF. The CDR3 DNA sequence: TGCGCCAGCAGCCAAGTGCTGGGCCCTAAGAACTCTGGCTACACCTTC.

This clone has only a few counts. This chain joins TRBV4-3 and TRBJ2-5, with D possibly matching TRBD2 (7 bases). The length of the CDR3 is 15 residues. CDR1 is LGHNA, CDR2 YSLEER, per germline. The V and J ends lost 4 bases and 2 bases respectively, with 14 bases between them. In nucleotides, the CDR3 is TGCGCCAGCAGCCCCATGGGAGGGGGTCAAGAGACCCAGTACTTC. Its protein product is CASSPMGGGQETQYF.

This chain links TRBV7-9 with TRBJ2-1, with D possibly being TRBD1 (5 bases). The CDR3 is 11 amino acids. Deletions cut 8 bases from V and 6 bases from J, with 8 bases between. Germline V lookup: CDR1 SEHNR, CDR2 FQNEAQ (reference sequence). CDR3 sequence: CASGQGNEQFF. CDR3 sequence (DNA): TGTGCCAGCGGGCAGGGCAATGAGCAGTTCTTC.

V usage is TRBV7-9 and J usage is TRBJ2-1; TRBD2 matches 12 bases. The trim removed 4 bases at V and 7 bases at J, leaving 5 bases unmatched. The CDR3 consists of 15 residues. Per the germline V gene, CDR1 is SEHNR and CDR2 is FQNEAQ (reference sequence). The chain's CDR3 is CASSSSGGARNEQFF. Written as DNA, the CDR3 is TGTGCCAGCAGCTCTAGCGGGGGGGCGCGGAATGAGCAGTTCTTC. The full variable domain, its missing parts supplied by reference TRBV7-9 and TRBJ2-1, is DTGVSQNPRHKITKRGQNVTFRCDPISEHNRLYWYRQTLGQGPEFLTYFQNEAQLEKSRLLSDRFSAERPKGSFSTLEIQRTEQGDSAMYLCASSSSGGARNEQFFGPGTRLTVL.

This clone was observed a few times. This chain links TRBV6-5 with TRBJ1-5; tentatively, D is TRBD1 (6 bases). The CDR3 runs to 13 residues. The ends were cut back, 5 bases at V and 7 bases at J, with 12 bases in the middle. Germline V CDR1 and CDR2: MNHEY, SVGAGI. CDR3 in amino acids: CASSRDISQPQHF. CDR3 nucleotide sequence: TGTGCCAGCAGTCGGGACATTAGCCAGCCCCAGCATTTT.

The chain has TRBV11-3 and TRBJ1-1; D call uncertain. CDR1 and CDR2 (germline): SGHNT, YENEEA. Trimming stripped 10 bases from V and 0 bases from J, with 12 bases between. CDR3 size: 13 residues. CDR3 bases: TGTGCCACCACCCGGGTGCTGAACACTGAAGCTTTCTTT. Translated: CATTRVLNTEAFF.

This clone appeared a few times. The rearrangement joins TRBV19 to TRBJ2-1; 8 positions agree with TRBD2. CDR1 is LNHDA and CDR2 is SQIVND in the germline V gene (reference sequence). There are 17 residues in the CDR3. J lost 0 bases, V lost 1 base, and 5 bases had no gene match. The CDR3 DNA follows: TGTGCCAGTAGTATAGGTCCTAGCGGGTACTCCTACAATGAGCAGTTCTTC. Translation gives CASSIGPSGYSYNEQFF.

The chain uses TRBV28 and TRBJ2-7; a weak D match, TRBD2 (5 bases). V was clipped by 6 bases and J by 2 bases, with 14 bases between them. The V gene's germline CDR1 is MDHEN and CDR2 SYDVKM. CDR3 length: 14 amino acids. CDR3 loop: CASRISGDAYEQYF. The DNA of the CDR3 is TGTGCCAGCAGAATCAGCGGAGACGCCTACGAGCAGTACTTC.

On this clone itself: Other DNA sequences from this sample encode an identical CDR3 as well. The rearrangement uses TRBV5-4 and TRBJ1-2; D gene unclear. The CDR3 length is 13 residues. CDR1 and CDR2 from the germline V gene are SGHNT and YYREEE (reference sequence). Trimming pared 0 bases from V and 6 bases from J, leaving 9 bases between. The CDR3 is CASSLVREDGYTF. The CDR3 DNA reads as TGTGCCAGCAGCTTGGTAAGGGAGGATGGCTACACCTTC.

This clone was seen repeatedly, ten times or more. The V call is TRBV4-2, the J call TRBJ2-7; 8 bases line up with TRBD1. The CDR3 is 17 residues long. Trimming removed 5 bases from V and 0 bases from J; junction bases left unmatched: 12. Germline V gene sequence: CDR1 LGHNA, CDR2 YNFKEQ. The CDR3 region is CASSSLDLTGDSYEQYF. The CDR3 DNA sequence: TGTGCCAGCAGCTCTCTAGATTTGACAGGGGACTCCTACGAGCAGTACTTC.